These 11 T cell receptor beta chains came from one sample sequenced in a study of T cells in Graves' hyperthyroidism and ophthalmopathy. Amplification targeted TCR beta CDR3 regions from RNA transcripts. With the HTBI primer set, the TCR CDR3 went through a first round of RT-PCR. TCRdb analysed the multiplex PCR reads with MiXCR anew, one entry per CDR3 protein. Among 300,000 to 400,000 distinct CDR3 sequences listed, approximately 13% were seen once. Sample: blood. These receptors were taken from a woman under 30 with Graves' hyperthyroidism.

This clonotype was picked up one time. Possible read error: a much larger clone is one base away. The chain recombines TRBV29-1 with TRBJ2-1; possibly TRBD2 for D (6 bases). Near its end, the DNA agrees better with TRBJ2-7, so the J call may be wrong. The CDR3 is made up of 13 amino acids. Germline V gene sequence: CDR1 SQVTM, CDR2 ANQGSEA. The CDR3 coding sequence is TGCAGCGTTGTAGCGGTAGCCTACAATGAGCAGTACTTC. It yields the protein CSVVAVAYNEQYF.

The chain has TRBV2 and TRBJ2-1; D not resolved. Trimming stripped 8 bases from V and 3 bases from J, with 5 bases between. CDR1 and CDR2 from the germline V gene are SNHLY and FYNNEI. The CDR3 runs to 11 residues. The CDR3, as DNA: TGTGCCAGCCACAGCTACAATGAGCAGTTCTTC. Translated: CASHSYNEQFF.

This clonotype occurred many times. The rearrangement uses TRBV28 and TRBJ1-5; TRBD1 agrees at 7 bases. After removal of 6 bases from V and 3 bases from J, the junction contained 11 bases not matched to a gene. Germline V gene lookup returns CDR1 MDHEN and CDR2 SYDVKM. The CDR3 consists of 16 residues. The CDR3 loop is CASSSGDSSTNQPQHF. CDR3 nucleotide sequence: TGTGCCAGCAGCTCAGGGGACAGCTCCACCAATCAGCCCCAGCATTTT.

The table lists this clonotype with many counts. The chain links TRBV20-1 to TRBJ2-2; TRBD2 is a possible D gene (6 bases). V was pared by 3 bases and J by 4 bases, with 12 bases between. Germline loops: CDR1 DFQATT, CDR2 SNEGSKA (reference sequence). This CDR3 contains 14 residues. CDR3 residues: CSASLAQVTGELFF. CDR3 DNA sequence: TGCAGTGCTAGTCTAGCGCAAGTCACCGGGGAGCTGTTTTTT.

V gene TRBV4-1 combines with J gene TRBJ2-3; 10 nucleotides agree with TRBD2. The V gene end was trimmed by 4 bases and the J gene end by 5 bases; junction bases not matched to a gene: 9. The V gene's germline CDR1 is MGHRA and CDR2 YSYEKL. The CDR3 has 16 residues. CDR3 residues: CASSRLSGGFGDTQYF. The CDR3 nucleotides read TGCGCCAGCAGCCGCCTTAGCGGGGGGTTCGGAGATACGCAGTATTTT.

This clonotype was observed at least ten times. The rearrangement joins TRBV28 to TRBJ2-3; 8 bases map to TRBD2. The CDR3 runs 15 residues. The V and J ends lost 2 bases and 0 bases, in that order; junction bases with no gene match: 1. Germline V gene lookup returns CDR1 MDHEN and CDR2 SYDVKM. The CDR3 here is CASSLTGGSTDTQYF. The CDR3 DNA sequence: TGTGCCAGCAGTTTAACGGGGGGGAGCACAGATACGCAGTATTTT.

This clonotype was recorded at least ten times. This sequence joins TRBV2 and TRBJ2-2, with unresolved D. The CDR3 has 17 amino acids. Trimming removed 4 bases at V and 0 bases at J, with 15 bases between. Germline V gene data show CDR1 as SNHLY and CDR2 as FYNNEI. DNA for the CDR3: TGTGCCAGCAGTGGGCCCTCCCATCCGGCGAACACCGGGGAGCTGTTTTTT. Translation: CASSGPSHPANTGELFF.

The rearrangement joins TRBV7-9 to TRBJ2-3, with D possibly TRBD2 on 5 matching bases. CDR1 SEHNR and CDR2 FQNEAQ come from the germline V gene (reference sequence). The CDR3 is made up of 16 amino acids. Trimming took 5 bases from V and 2 from J, leaving 17 bases between them. CDR3 loop: CASSTKLGSHTDTQYF. In DNA, the CDR3 is TGTGCCAGCAGCACAAAACTAGGAAGTCACACAGATACGCAGTATTTT.

This clonotype was recorded many times. This chain joins TRBV29-1 and TRBJ2-3; 7 nucleotides match TRBD2. The CDR3 is made up of 13 amino acids. V was clipped by 3 bases and J by 5 bases; unmatched bases: 5. Germline lookup yields CDR1 SQVTM and CDR2 ANQGSEA. CDR3 DNA: TGCAGCGTTGATCTTCCTAGCGGAGATACGCAGTATTTT. Translation: CSVDLPSGDTQYF.

This clonotype was counted ten times or more. The rearrangement links TRBV5-5 to TRBJ2-1; TRBD1 matches at 9 bases. Germline CDR1 and CDR2: SGHKS and YYEKEE (reference sequence). This CDR3 comprises 15 residues. V trimming: 4 bases; J trimming: 4 bases; junction bases outside the gene matches: 6. CDR3 amino acids: CASSQGTGSYNEQFF. The CDR3 DNA sequence: TGTGCCAGCAGCCAGGGGACAGGGTCTTACAATGAGCAGTTCTTC.

Only a few counts were recorded for this clonotype. This chain joins TRBV6-1 and TRBJ1-5; D call uncertain. Trimming pared 3 bases from V and 2 bases from J, leaving 5 bases between. The V gene's germline CDR1 is MNHNS and CDR2 SASEGT. This CDR3 comprises 13 residues. The CDR3 region is CASSEPGNQPQHF. The CDR3 nucleotides are TGTGCCAGCAGTGAGCCAGGCAATCAGCCCCAGCATTTT.